This TCR beta chain stems from a study of T cell responses to AZD1222 COVID-19 vaccine. This CDR3 comprises 12 residues. CDR1 and CDR2 from the germline V gene are SGHDT and YYEEEE. Between the trimmed V and J ends, which lost 2 bases and 7 bases, there was a span of 7 bases. Here immunoSEQ multiplex PCR was the method, and the copy in TCRdb shows in-frame clones only, minus some. Of 90,000 to 140,000 clones in the sample, 70% to 90% were seen once. The specimen was peripheral blood, collected on day 0 of AZD1222 vaccination. The chain employs TRBV5-6 and TRBJ2-1, with D unresolved. The receptor's source is an adult in good health. The CDR3 sequence is CASSFQDNEQFF. The CDR3 nucleotides are TGTGCCAGCAGCTTTCAGGATAATGAGCAGTTCTTC.